This is a list of T cell receptor beta chains from one sample in a study of radiation and T cells in renal cell carcinoma. Clones were read by immunoSEQ multiplex PCR, and TCRdb kept only the in-frame ones, dropping some. The sample carries fewer than 85,000 clones, approximately 90% recorded once. Sequences were derived from blood, sampled from a patient whose treatment included radiotherapy and nephrectomy. The receptors shown here come from a woman in her seventies with renal cell carcinoma. The CDR3 runs from the conserved cysteine through the conserved F or W. The order of the fields is V gene, D gene, clone size, J gene, CDR3 protein, CDR3 DNA. A D gene is named only where the DNA matches it firmly. Expanded clones are given a class, and other clones once, few, many or no size at all.

v_call: TRBV5-1
d_call: TRBD1
clone_size: -
j_call: TRBJ1-1
cdr3_aa: CASSSGQGNTEAFF
cdr3_nt: TGCGCCAGCAGCTCCGGACAGGGTAACACTGAAGCTTTCTTT

v_call: TRBV19
d_call: -
clone_size: -
j_call: TRBJ1-1
cdr3_aa: CASTVVGGPVNTEAFF
cdr3_nt: TGTGCCAGTACCGTGGTTGGGGGGCCGGTGAACACTGAAGCTTTCTTT

v_call: TRBV29-1
d_call: -
clone_size: -
j_call: TRBJ1-1
cdr3_aa: CSVVLGKTEAFF
cdr3_nt: TGCAGCGTTGTCCTGGGGAAGACTGAAGCTTTCTTT

v_call: TRBV25-1
d_call: -
clone_size: -
j_call: TRBJ2-3
cdr3_aa: CASSERGSSSTDTQYF
cdr3_nt: TGTGCCAGCAGTGAACGAGGCAGTTCTAGCACAGATACGCAGTATTTT

v_call: TRBV5-1
d_call: -
clone_size: -
j_call: TRBJ2-7
cdr3_aa: CASSLVQGGSYEQYF
cdr3_nt: TGCGCCAGCAGCTTGGTACAGGGAGGGTCCTACGAGCAGTACTTC

v_call: TRBV5-1
d_call: -
clone_size: -
j_call: TRBJ1-6
cdr3_aa: CASSLARVNNSPLHF
cdr3_nt: TGCGCCAGCAGCTTGGCTAGGGTGAATAATTCACCCCTCCACTTT

v_call: TRBV4-3
d_call: TRBD1
clone_size: -
j_call: TRBJ2-7
cdr3_aa: CASSQEPLTGGYEQYF
cdr3_nt: TGCGCCAGCAGCCAAGAACCACTGACAGGGGGCTACGAGCAGTACTTC

v_call: TRBV5-6
d_call: TRBD1
clone_size: -
j_call: TRBJ1-4
cdr3_aa: CASSPYRGATNEKLFF
cdr3_nt: TGTGCCAGCAGTCCATACAGGGGCGCAACTAATGAAAAACTGTTTTTT

v_call: TRBV10-3
d_call: -
clone_size: -
j_call: TRBJ2-7
cdr3_aa: CAISESEHEQYF
cdr3_nt: TGTGCCATCAGTGAGTCGGAGCACGAGCAGTACTTC

v_call: TRBV5-1
d_call: -
clone_size: -
j_call: TRBJ1-3
cdr3_aa: CASSSSSGNTIYF
cdr3_nt: TGCGCCAGCAGCTCGAGCTCTGGAAACACCATATATTTT

v_call: TRBV7-2
d_call: TRBD1
clone_size: -
j_call: TRBJ1-5
cdr3_aa: CASSLDTGGNQPQHF
cdr3_nt: TGTGCCAGCAGCTTAGACACAGGGGGCAATCAGCCCCAGCATTTT

v_call: TRBV21-1
d_call: -
clone_size: -
j_call: TRBJ2-1
cdr3_aa: CASSKGTGNEQFF
cdr3_nt: TGTGCCAGCAGCAAAGGGACAGGGAATGAGCAGTTCTTC

v_call: TRBV30
d_call: -
clone_size: -
j_call: TRBJ2-7
cdr3_aa: CAWQQGNLFEQYF
cdr3_nt: TGTGCCTGGCAACAGGGAAACCTCTTTGAGCAGTACTTC

v_call: TRBV7-2
d_call: -
clone_size: -
j_call: TRBJ2-4
cdr3_aa: CASSPWLARPKNIQYF
cdr3_nt: TGTGCCAGCAGCCCTTGGCTAGCGCGGCCCAAAAACATTCAGTACTTC

v_call: TRBV6-1
d_call: TRBD2
clone_size: -
j_call: TRBJ2-2
cdr3_aa: CASRLAGDTGELFF
cdr3_nt: TGTGCCAGTCGACTAGCGGGGGACACCGGGGAGCTGTTTTTT

v_call: TRBV4-3
d_call: TRBD1
clone_size: -
j_call: TRBJ1-2
cdr3_aa: CASSPGTGGDYGYTF
cdr3_nt: TGCGCCAGCAGCCCGGGGACAGGGGGCGACTATGGCTACACCTTC

v_call: TRBV28
d_call: -
clone_size: -
j_call: TRBJ1-1
cdr3_aa: CASSLPGRHTEAFF
cdr3_nt: TGTGCCAGCAGTTTACCGGGCCGACACACTGAAGCTTTCTTT

v_call: TRBV7-8
d_call: -
clone_size: -
j_call: TRBJ1-2
cdr3_aa: CASSAEAIYGYTF
cdr3_nt: TGTGCCAGCAGCGCAGAGGCCATCTATGGCTACACCTTC

v_call: TRBV7-8
d_call: -
clone_size: -
j_call: TRBJ1-2
cdr3_aa: CASSLAGGTHGYTF
cdr3_nt: TGTGCCAGCAGCTTAGCAGGAGGGACGCATGGCTACACCTTC

v_call: TRBV7-3
d_call: -
clone_size: -
j_call: TRBJ2-7
cdr3_aa: CASSLKGTVSYEQYF
cdr3_nt: TGTGCCAGCAGCTTAAAAGGGACGGTTTCCTACGAGCAGTACTTC

v_call: TRBV7-8
d_call: -
clone_size: -
j_call: TRBJ2-1
cdr3_aa: CASSRGNEQFF
cdr3_nt: TGTGCCAGCAGCAGGGGCAATGAGCAGTTCTTC

v_call: TRBV11-1
d_call: -
clone_size: -
j_call: TRBJ1-1
cdr3_aa: CASSWDTIGTGAFF
cdr3_nt: TGTGCCAGCAGCTGGGACACCATTGGGACTGGGGCTTTCTTT

v_call: TRBV5-1
d_call: -
clone_size: -
j_call: TRBJ1-5
cdr3_aa: CASSLGGVGQPQHF
cdr3_nt: TGCGCCAGCAGCTTGGGGGGGGTCGGTCAGCCCCAGCATTTT

v_call: TRBV11-2
d_call: -
clone_size: -
j_call: TRBJ2-4
cdr3_aa: CASSLALEGLSAKNIQYF
cdr3_nt: TGTGCCAGCAGCTTAGCCTTGGAGGGATTGTCGGCCAAAAACATTCAGTACTTC

v_call: TRBV7-9
d_call: TRBD2
clone_size: -
j_call: TRBJ2-5
cdr3_aa: CASSPSGGRMETQYF
cdr3_nt: TGTGCCAGCAGCCCGAGCGGGGGGCGGATGGAGACCCAGTACTTC

v_call: TRBV6-1
d_call: TRBD1
clone_size: -
j_call: TRBJ2-7
cdr3_aa: CASSAGTGSYEQYF
cdr3_nt: TGTGCCAGCAGTGCTGGGACAGGGTCCTACGAGCAGTACTTC

v_call: TRBV5-1
d_call: TRBD1
clone_size: -
j_call: TRBJ2-5
cdr3_aa: CASSLANPGQQETQYF
cdr3_nt: TGCGCCAGCAGCTTGGCGAATCCGGGACAGCAAGAGACCCAGTACTTC

v_call: TRBV2
d_call: -
clone_size: -
j_call: TRBJ1-1
cdr3_aa: CASSENPRNTEAFF
cdr3_nt: TGTGCCAGCAGTGAAAATCCGAGGAACACTGAAGCTTTCTTT

v_call: TRBV29-1
d_call: -
clone_size: -
j_call: TRBJ1-1
cdr3_aa: CSVARDTNTEAFF
cdr3_nt: TGCAGCGTCGCGCGGGACACGAACACTGAAGCTTTCTTT

v_call: TRBV19
d_call: -
clone_size: -
j_call: TRBJ1-5
cdr3_aa: CASTNVLSNQPQHF
cdr3_nt: TGTGCCAGTACCAACGTACTCAGCAATCAGCCCCAGCATTTT

v_call: TRBV5-6
d_call: -
clone_size: -
j_call: TRBJ2-1
cdr3_aa: CASSPGGHSYNEQFF
cdr3_nt: TGTGCCAGCTCGCCCGGGGGCCATTCCTACAATGAGCAGTTCTTC

v_call: TRBV5-1
d_call: TRBD1
clone_size: few
j_call: TRBJ1-2
cdr3_aa: CASSGGQGYYGYTF
cdr3_nt: TGCGCCAGCAGCGGCGGACAGGGATACTATGGCTACACCTTC

v_call: TRBV29-1
d_call: -
clone_size: -
j_call: TRBJ2-1
cdr3_aa: CSVSQGSYNEQFF
cdr3_nt: TGCAGCGTTTCCCAGGGTTCCTACAATGAGCAGTTCTTC

v_call: TRBV18
d_call: TRBD1
clone_size: -
j_call: TRBJ1-1
cdr3_aa: CASSLTGTGGFTEAFF
cdr3_nt: TGTGCCAGCTCACTAACCGGGACAGGGGGCTTCACTGAAGCTTTCTTT

v_call: TRBV10-2
d_call: TRBD1
clone_size: -
j_call: TRBJ2-1
cdr3_aa: CASRGTGGPYNEQFF
cdr3_nt: TGCGCCAGCAGGGGGACAGGTGGACCCTACAATGAGCAGTTCTTC

v_call: TRBV13
d_call: -
clone_size: few
j_call: TRBJ1-2
cdr3_aa: CASSLGRSYGYTF
cdr3_nt: TGTGCCAGCAGCTTAGGACGTAGCTATGGCTACACCTTC

v_call: TRBV15
d_call: -
clone_size: -
j_call: TRBJ1-4
cdr3_aa: CATSRDRVGGEKLFF
cdr3_nt: TGTGCCACCAGCAGAGATCGGGTGGGAGGTGAAAAACTGTTTTTT

v_call: TRBV6-5
d_call: -
clone_size: -
j_call: TRBJ1-1
cdr3_aa: CASTLQTIGTEAFF
cdr3_nt: TGTGCCAGCACCCTACAGACCATTGGCACTGAAGCTTTCTTT

v_call: TRBV19
d_call: TRBD1
clone_size: -
j_call: TRBJ2-1
cdr3_aa: CASSPTPTGRYNEQFF
cdr3_nt: TGTGCCAGTAGTCCAACCCCGACAGGGCGGTACAATGAGCAGTTCTTC

v_call: TRBV19
d_call: -
clone_size: few
j_call: TRBJ1-1
cdr3_aa: CASSRRREAFF
cdr3_nt: TGTGCCAGTAGTCGAAGGCGGGAAGCTTTCTTT

v_call: TRBV9
d_call: -
clone_size: -
j_call: TRBJ1-2
cdr3_aa: CASSVGSDAYYGYTF
cdr3_nt: TGTGCCAGCAGCGTAGGATCGGACGCCTATTATGGCTACACCTTC

v_call: TRBV9
d_call: -
clone_size: -
j_call: TRBJ1-6
cdr3_aa: CASSVGTPGGSPLHF
cdr3_nt: TGTGCCAGCAGCGTAGGCACTCCCGGGGGTTCACCCCTCCACTTT

v_call: TRBV10-3
d_call: -
clone_size: -
j_call: TRBJ1-5
cdr3_aa: CATHTGLSNQPQHF
cdr3_nt: TGTGCCACCCATACGGGGCTTAGCAATCAGCCCCAGCATTTT

v_call: TRBV6-4
d_call: TRBD2
clone_size: few
j_call: TRBJ2-1
cdr3_aa: CASRGLAGDPYNEQFF
cdr3_nt: TGTGCCAGCAGAGGACTAGCGGGGGACCCCTACAATGAGCAGTTCTTC

v_call: TRBV7-2
d_call: -
clone_size: -
j_call: TRBJ2-2
cdr3_aa: CASSLALLAVNTGELFF
cdr3_nt: TGTGCCAGCAGCTTAGCGTTATTAGCAGTAAACACCGGGGAGCTGTTTTTT

v_call: TRBV5-4
d_call: TRBD1
clone_size: few
j_call: TRBJ1-1
cdr3_aa: CASSIFGQGLEAFF
cdr3_nt: TGTGCCAGCAGCATATTCGGACAGGGGCTTGAAGCTTTCTTT

v_call: TRBV7-9
d_call: TRBD1
clone_size: once
j_call: TRBJ1-1
cdr3_aa: CASRRDRAEAFF
cdr3_nt: TGTGCCAGCAGACGCGACAGGGCCGAAGCTTTCTTT

v_call: TRBV30
d_call: -
clone_size: -
j_call: TRBJ2-5
cdr3_aa: CAWATRETQYF
cdr3_nt: TGTGCCTGGGCCACAAGGGAGACCCAGTACTTC

v_call: TRBV2
d_call: -
clone_size: -
j_call: TRBJ1-1
cdr3_aa: CASSFRGNTEAFF
cdr3_nt: TGTGCCAGCAGTTTCAGGGGGAACACTGAAGCTTTCTTT

v_call: TRBV27
d_call: -
clone_size: -
j_call: TRBJ1-1
cdr3_aa: CASSLSGGNTEAFF
cdr3_nt: TGTGCCAGCAGTTTATCGGGGGGGAACACTGAAGCTTTCTTT

v_call: TRBV7-2
d_call: TRBD1
clone_size: -
j_call: TRBJ1-4
cdr3_aa: CASSPGGLSNEKLFF
cdr3_nt: TGTGCCAGCAGCCCAGGGGGGCTATCCAATGAAAAACTGTTTTTT

v_call: TRBV5-1
d_call: TRBD1
clone_size: once
j_call: TRBJ1-2
cdr3_aa: CASSLDTGGGYTF
cdr3_nt: TGCGCCAGCAGCTTGGATACAGGGGGTGGCTACACCTTC

v_call: TRBV5-1
d_call: -
clone_size: -
j_call: TRBJ1-2
cdr3_aa: CASSLDRTHFYGYTF
cdr3_nt: TGCGCCAGCAGCTTGGACAGGACGCATTTTTATGGCTACACCTTC

v_call: TRBV5-1
d_call: -
clone_size: -
j_call: TRBJ1-4
cdr3_aa: CASSMGPPGEKLFF
cdr3_nt: TGCGCCAGCAGCATGGGACCGCCGGGTGAAAAACTGTTTTTT

v_call: TRBV11-2
d_call: -
clone_size: -
j_call: TRBJ2-1
cdr3_aa: CASSQGLRDSYNEQFF
cdr3_nt: TGTGCCAGCAGCCAGGGACTCAGGGATTCCTACAATGAGCAGTTCTTC

v_call: TRBV9
d_call: -
clone_size: -
j_call: TRBJ1-1
cdr3_aa: CASSVVAMNTEAFF
cdr3_nt: TGTGCCAGCAGCGTAGTCGCCATGAACACTGAAGCTTTCTTT

v_call: TRBV11-3
d_call: TRBD1
clone_size: -
j_call: TRBJ2-5
cdr3_aa: CASSLGRGTKTQYF
cdr3_nt: TGTGCCAGCAGCTTAGGCAGGGGGACGAAGACCCAGTACTTC

v_call: TRBV4-3
d_call: -
clone_size: -
j_call: TRBJ2-7
cdr3_aa: CASSQDWGMFEQYF
cdr3_nt: TGCGCCAGCAGCCAAGATTGGGGGATGTTCGAGCAGTACTTC

v_call: TRBV28
d_call: TRBD2
clone_size: -
j_call: TRBJ2-1
cdr3_aa: CASSLWALAGGPGEQFF
cdr3_nt: TGTGCCAGCAGTTTATGGGCGCTAGCGGGGGGCCCCGGTGAGCAGTTCTTC